These T cell receptor beta chains were read from a single sample in a study of OX40 agonist ivuxolimab in advanced cancers. Only in-frame clones appear in the TCRdb table, and some are missing; sequencing was by immunoSEQ multiplex PCR. The sample records tens of thousands of clones, around 81% being singletons. This material consisted of CD4+ or CD8+ T cells sorted from blood, taken in a trial of the OX40 agonist ivuxolimab. These receptors were taken from an adult with an advanced solid tumor such as melanoma, head and neck, liver or kidney cancer. CDR3s include the opening cysteine and the closing phenylalanine or tryptophan. The D gene is left open where the match is weak. Clone size, where shown, is once, few, many, or a class for clones that have expanded.

j_call d_call clone_size v_call cdr3_nt cdr3_aa
TRBJ2-5 NA NA TRBV2 TGTGCCAGCAACGGAAACAGGGGAGGGAGGGAGACCCAGTACTTC CASNGNRGGRETQYF
TRBJ1-2 TRBD1 NA TRBV4-2 TGTGCCAGCAGCTCTCAAGAGGGGACAGGGGGACGGGATGGCTACACCTTC CASSSQEGTGGRDGYTF
TRBJ2-7 NA NA TRBV18 TGTGCCAGCTCACCAGGAGATCGCTACGAGCAGTACTTC CASSPGDRYEQYF
TRBJ1-2 NA NA TRBV6-5 TGTGCCAGCAGGACAGGCTGGACCTATGGCTACACCTTC CASRTGWTYGYTF
TRBJ2-1 TRBD1 once TRBV2 TGTGCCAGCAATACAGTACTAACAGGGGGCAATGAGCAGTTCTTC CASNTVLTGGNEQFF
TRBJ1-4 NA NA TRBV7-6 TGTGCCAGCAGCCCTAGGGGCAGCGCGGGCCAAAAACTGTTTTTT CASSPRGSAGQKLFF
TRBJ2-5 TRBD2 NA TRBV5-1 TGCGCCAGCAGCTTGGCTAGCGGGGGCGTGGGAGAGACCCAGTACTTC CASSLASGGVGETQYF
TRBJ1-2 NA NA TRBV19 TGTGCCAGTATCCAACGACAAGCAGATGGCTACACCTTC CASIQRQADGYTF
TRBJ2-3 TRBD2 NA TRBV5-4 TGTGCCAGCAGGCCTAGCGGGGGGGCTGGCACAGATACGCAGTATTTT CASRPSGGAGTDTQYF
TRBJ2-7 TRBD2 NA TRBV2 TGTGCCAGCAGCCCGGGACTAGCGGGGATGGGCGGCGAGCAGTACTTC CASSPGLAGMGGEQYF
TRBJ2-1 TRBD2 NA TRBV12-5 TGTGCAGTCGCCGGCGGGGGGGCCTACAATGAGCAGTTCTTC CAVAGGGAYNEQFF
TRBJ1-5 NA NA TRBV6-5 TGTGCCAGCAGTCCCCGGGGCTTCAATCAGCCCCAGCATTTT CASSPRGFNQPQHF
TRBJ2-1 TRBD2 NA TRBV6-5 TGTGCCAGCATCGCGGGGGTGGGGAATGAGCAGTTCTTC CASIAGVGNEQFF
TRBJ2-1 TRBD2 NA TRBV6-1 TGTGCCAGCAGTGAAACTAGCGGGGGGGCCAGTGAGCAGTTCTTC CASSETSGGASEQFF
TRBJ2-7 NA NA TRBV5-1 TGCGCCAGCAGACCGAGGACAGACGATCCTTTCAAGCAGTACTTC CASRPRTDDPFKQYF
TRBJ1-5 NA once TRBV6-5 TGTGCCAGCAGCGGACAGCCTCGGGAGGCCCAGCATTTT CASSGQPREAQHF
TRBJ1-5 TRBD1 NA TRBV12-5 TGTGCTAGTGGCTCGGGACAGGTCAATCAGCCCCAGCATTTT CASGSGQVNQPQHF
TRBJ2-1 NA NA TRBV7-3 TGTGCCAGCAGCCTCCCGGGACTCCACAATGAGCAGTTCTTC CASSLPGLHNEQFF
TRBJ2-2 NA NA TRBV5-5 TGTGCCAGCAGCTTGTGGACAGAGAACACCGGGGAGCTGTTTTTT CASSLWTENTGELFF
TRBJ2-1 TRBD2 NA TRBV7-2 TGTGCCAGCAGCTTAGGGAGCGGGGGGCGGACCTACAATGAGCAGTTCTTC CASSLGSGGRTYNEQFF
TRBJ2-3 NA NA TRBV6-1 TGTGCCAGCACCGGACCGATTAGCACAGATACGCAGTATTTT CASTGPISTDTQYF
TRBJ2-5 TRBD1 NA TRBV6-6 TGTGCCAGCAGTTACTACCCAGGACAGGGGGAAGAGACCCAGTACTTC CASSYYPGQGEETQYF
TRBJ1-2 TRBD1 NA TRBV7-8 TGTGCCAGCAGCTTCGGACAGGGAGGGGACTATGGCTACACCTTC CASSFGQGGDYGYTF